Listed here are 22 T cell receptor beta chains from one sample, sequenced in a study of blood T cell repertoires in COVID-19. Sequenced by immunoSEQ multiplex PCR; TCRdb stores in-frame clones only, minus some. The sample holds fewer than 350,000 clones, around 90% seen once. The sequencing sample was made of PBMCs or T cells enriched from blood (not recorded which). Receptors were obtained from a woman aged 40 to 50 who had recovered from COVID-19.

The CDR3 nucleotides read TGCGCCAGCAGTCAACGTCGGCAGGGGCAGGAGCAGTACTTC. This codes for CASSQRRQGQEQYF. V gene TRBV23-1 combines with J gene TRBJ2-7; maybe TRBD1 (6 bases). TRBV23-1 is given ORF status, its function remaining uncertain. This CDR3 has 14 residues. The V gene lost 2 bases and the J gene lost 7 bases, with 15 bases spanning the gap.

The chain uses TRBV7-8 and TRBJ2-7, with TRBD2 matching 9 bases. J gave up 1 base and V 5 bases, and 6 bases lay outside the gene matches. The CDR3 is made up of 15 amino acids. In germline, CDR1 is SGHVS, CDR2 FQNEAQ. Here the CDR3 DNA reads TGTGCCAGCAGCCAGAGCGGGAGGCTATCCTACGAGCAGTACTTC. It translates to CASSQSGRLSYEQYF.

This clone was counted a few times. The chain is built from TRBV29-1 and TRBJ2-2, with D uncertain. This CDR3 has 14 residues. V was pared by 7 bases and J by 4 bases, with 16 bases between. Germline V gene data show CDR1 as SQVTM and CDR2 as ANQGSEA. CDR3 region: CSASTRGSTGELFF. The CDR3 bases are TGCAGCGCGTCGACTCGCGGATCCACCGGGGAGCTGTTTTTT.

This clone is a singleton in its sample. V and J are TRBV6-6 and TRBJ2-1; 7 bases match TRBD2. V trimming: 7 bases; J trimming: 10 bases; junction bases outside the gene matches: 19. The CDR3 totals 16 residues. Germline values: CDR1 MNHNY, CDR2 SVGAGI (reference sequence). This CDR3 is CASNNPATSSRSEQFF. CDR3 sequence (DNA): TGTGCCAGCAATAACCCGGCGACTAGCAGCCGCTCCGAGCAGTTCTTC.

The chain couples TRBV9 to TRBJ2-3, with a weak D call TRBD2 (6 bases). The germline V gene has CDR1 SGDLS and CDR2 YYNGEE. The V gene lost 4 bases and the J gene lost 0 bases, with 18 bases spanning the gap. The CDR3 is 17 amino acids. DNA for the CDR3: TGTGCCAGCAGCTTCCCCCCGCTGGGGACTAGCACAGATACGCAGTATTTT. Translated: CASSFPPLGTSTDTQYF. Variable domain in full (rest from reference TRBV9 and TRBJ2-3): DSGVTQTPKHLITATGQRVTLRCSPRSGDLSVYWYQQSLDQGLQFLIQYYNGEERAKGNILERFSAQQFPDLHSELNLSSLELGDSALYFCASSFPPLGTSTDTQYFGPGTRLTVL.

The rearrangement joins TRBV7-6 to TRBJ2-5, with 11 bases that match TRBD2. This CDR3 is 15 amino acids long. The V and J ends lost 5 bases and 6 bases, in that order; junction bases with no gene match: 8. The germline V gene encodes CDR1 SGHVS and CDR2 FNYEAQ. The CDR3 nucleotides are TGTGCCAGCAGCCCGGTACTAGCGGGAGTTCAGACCCAGTACTTC. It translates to CASSPVLAGVQTQYF.

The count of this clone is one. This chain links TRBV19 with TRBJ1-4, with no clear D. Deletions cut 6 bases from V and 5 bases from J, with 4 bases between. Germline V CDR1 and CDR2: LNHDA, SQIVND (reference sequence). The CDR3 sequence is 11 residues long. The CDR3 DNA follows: TGTGCCAGTAGGGAGAATGAAAAACTGTTTTTT. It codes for CASRENEKLFF. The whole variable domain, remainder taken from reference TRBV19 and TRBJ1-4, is DGGITQSPKYLFRKEGQNVTLSCEQNLNHDAMYWYRQDPGQGLRLIYYSQIVNDFQKGDIAEGYSVSREKKESFPLTVTSAQKNPTAFYLCASRENEKLFFGSGTQLSVL.

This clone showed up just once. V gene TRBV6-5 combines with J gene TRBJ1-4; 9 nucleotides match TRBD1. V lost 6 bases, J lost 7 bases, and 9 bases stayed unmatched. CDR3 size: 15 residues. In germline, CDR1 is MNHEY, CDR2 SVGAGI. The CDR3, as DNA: TGTGCCAGCAGACCCACCCCGACAGGGGGTGAAAAACTGTTTTTT. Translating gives CASRPTPTGGEKLFF.

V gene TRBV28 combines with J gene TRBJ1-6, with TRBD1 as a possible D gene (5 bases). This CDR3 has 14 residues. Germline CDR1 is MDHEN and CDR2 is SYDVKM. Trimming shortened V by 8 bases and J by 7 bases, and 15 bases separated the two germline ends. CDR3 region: CASLAGHRNSPLHF. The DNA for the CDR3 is TGTGCCAGCCTCGCCGGACATCGCAATTCACCCCTCCACTTT. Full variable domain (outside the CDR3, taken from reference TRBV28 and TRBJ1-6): DVKVTQSSRYLVKRTGEKVFLECVQDMDHENMFWYRQDPGLGLRLIYFSYDVKMKEKGDIPEGYSVSREKKERFSLILESASTNQTSMYLCASLAGHRNSPLHFGNGTRLTVT.

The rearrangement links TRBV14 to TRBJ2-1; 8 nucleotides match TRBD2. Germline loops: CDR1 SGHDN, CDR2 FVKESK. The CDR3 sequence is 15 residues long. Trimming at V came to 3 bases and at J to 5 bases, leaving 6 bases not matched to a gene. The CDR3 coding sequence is TGTGCCAGCAGCCACCTTAGCGGGAAGAACAATGAGCAGTTCTTC. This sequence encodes CASSHLSGKNNEQFF.

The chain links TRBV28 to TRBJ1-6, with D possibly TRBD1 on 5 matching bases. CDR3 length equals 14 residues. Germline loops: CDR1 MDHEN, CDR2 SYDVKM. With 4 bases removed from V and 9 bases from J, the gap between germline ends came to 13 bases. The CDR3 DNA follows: TGTGCCAGCAGTTCGGGACTGCTTAGTTCACCCCTCCACTTT. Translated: CASSSGLLSSPLHF.

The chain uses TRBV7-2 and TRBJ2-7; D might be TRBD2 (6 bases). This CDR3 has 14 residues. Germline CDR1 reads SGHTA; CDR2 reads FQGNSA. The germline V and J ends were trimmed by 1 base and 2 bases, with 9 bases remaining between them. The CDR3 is CASSLGGTAYEQYF. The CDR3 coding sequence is TGTGCCAGCAGCTTAGGTGGGACTGCCTACGAGCAGTACTTC.

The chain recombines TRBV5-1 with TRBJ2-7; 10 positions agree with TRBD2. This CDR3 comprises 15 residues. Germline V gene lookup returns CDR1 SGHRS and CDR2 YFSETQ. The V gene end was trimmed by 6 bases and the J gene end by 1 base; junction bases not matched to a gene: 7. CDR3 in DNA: TGCGCCAGCAACCCACTAGCGGGGACGTCCTACGAGCAGTACTTC. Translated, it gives CASNPLAGTSYEQYF. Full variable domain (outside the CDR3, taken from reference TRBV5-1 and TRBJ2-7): KAGVTQTPRYLIKTRGQQVTLSCSPISGHRSVSWYQQTPGQGLQFLFEYFSETQRNKGNFPGRFSGRQFSNSRSEMNVSTLELGDSALYLCASNPLAGTSYEQYFGPGTRLTVT.

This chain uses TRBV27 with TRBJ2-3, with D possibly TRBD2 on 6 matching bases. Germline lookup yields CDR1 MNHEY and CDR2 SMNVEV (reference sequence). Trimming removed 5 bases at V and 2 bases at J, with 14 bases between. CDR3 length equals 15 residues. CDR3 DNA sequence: TGTGCCAGCAGTCCCGTTACTAGCTTCACAGATACGCAGTATTTT. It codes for CASSPVTSFTDTQYF.

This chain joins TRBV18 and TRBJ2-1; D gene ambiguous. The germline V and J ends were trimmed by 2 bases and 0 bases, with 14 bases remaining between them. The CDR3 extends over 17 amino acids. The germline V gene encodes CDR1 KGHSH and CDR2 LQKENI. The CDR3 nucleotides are TGTGCCAGCTCACCAATAGTCCTCGGTGGCTCCTACAATGAGCAGTTCTTC. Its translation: CASSPIVLGGSYNEQFF.

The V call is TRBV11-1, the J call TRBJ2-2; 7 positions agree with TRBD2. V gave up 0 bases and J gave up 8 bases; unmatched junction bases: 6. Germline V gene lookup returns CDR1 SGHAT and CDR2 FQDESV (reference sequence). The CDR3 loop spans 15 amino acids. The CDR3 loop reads CASSLARLAFGELFF. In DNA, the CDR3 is TGTGCCAGCAGCTTAGCACGACTAGCTTTTGGGGAGCTGTTTTTT.

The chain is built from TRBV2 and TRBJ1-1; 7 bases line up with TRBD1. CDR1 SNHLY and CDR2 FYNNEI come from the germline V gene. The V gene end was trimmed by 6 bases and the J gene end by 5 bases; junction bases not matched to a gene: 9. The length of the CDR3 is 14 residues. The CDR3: CASRADRVGTEAFF. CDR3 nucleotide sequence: TGTGCCAGCAGGGCCGACAGGGTGGGAACTGAAGCTTTCTTT.

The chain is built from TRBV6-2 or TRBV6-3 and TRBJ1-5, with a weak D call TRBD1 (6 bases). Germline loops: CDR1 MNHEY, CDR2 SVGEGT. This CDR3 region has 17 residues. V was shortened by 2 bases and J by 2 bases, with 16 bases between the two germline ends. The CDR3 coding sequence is TGTGCCAGCAGTTACCCCCGACAGGCAAGGGGCAATCAGCCCCAGCATTTT. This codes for CASSYPRQARGNQPQHF.

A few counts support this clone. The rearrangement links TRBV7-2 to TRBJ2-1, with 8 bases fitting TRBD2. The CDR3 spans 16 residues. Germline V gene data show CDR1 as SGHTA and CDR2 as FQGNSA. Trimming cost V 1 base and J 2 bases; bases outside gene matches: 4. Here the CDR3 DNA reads TGTGCCAGCAGCTTAGGAGGTAGCGGGGCCTACAATGAGCAGTTCTTC. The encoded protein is CASSLGGSGAYNEQFF.

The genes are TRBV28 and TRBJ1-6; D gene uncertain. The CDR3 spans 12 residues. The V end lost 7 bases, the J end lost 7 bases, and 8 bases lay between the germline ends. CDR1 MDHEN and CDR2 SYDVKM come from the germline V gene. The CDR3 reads CASTRENSPLHF. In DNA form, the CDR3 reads TGTGCCAGCACTAGAGAAAATTCACCCCTCCACTTT.

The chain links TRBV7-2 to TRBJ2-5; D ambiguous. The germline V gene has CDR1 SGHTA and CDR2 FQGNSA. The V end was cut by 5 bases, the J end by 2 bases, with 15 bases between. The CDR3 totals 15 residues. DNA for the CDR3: TGTGCCAGCAGCCGGGTTAGGATCCCACAAGAGACCCAGTACTTC. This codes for CASSRVRIPQETQYF.

The CDR3 reads CASSLGGSGLNEKLFF. The CDR3 DNA reads TGCGCCAGCAGCTTGGGTGGGAGCGGCCTCAATGAAAAACTGTTTTTT. V gene TRBV5-1 combines with J gene TRBJ1-4, with D hard to call. This CDR3 region has 16 residues. CDR1 is SGHRS and CDR2 is YFSETQ in the germline V gene. V dropped 0 bases and J dropped 5 bases, with 14 bases sitting between them.